This T cell receptor (beta chain) was recovered during a study of cytomegalovirus exposure and HLA in healthy donors. There are a few counts of this clone. This CDR3 has 10 residues. Trimming cost V 4 bases and J 8 bases, with 6 bases left between them. Germline lookup yields CDR1 DFQATT and CDR2 SNEGSKA (reference sequence). The PCR ran on 60 Vbeta and 13 Jbeta primers. Sequenced by immunoSEQ multiplex PCR; TCRdb stores in-frame clones only, minus some. The sample comprises some 130,000 clones, 65% to 80% of which are singletons, and less than 5% rests with the top ten. Sequenced input: PBMCs. The V call is TRBV20-1, the J call TRBJ2-1, with D unclear. The TCR sequence derives from a male donor in good health and CMV-seronegative. The DNA for the CDR3 is TGCAGTGCTATTAGCTATGAGCAGTTCTTC. It yields the protein CSAISYEQFF.